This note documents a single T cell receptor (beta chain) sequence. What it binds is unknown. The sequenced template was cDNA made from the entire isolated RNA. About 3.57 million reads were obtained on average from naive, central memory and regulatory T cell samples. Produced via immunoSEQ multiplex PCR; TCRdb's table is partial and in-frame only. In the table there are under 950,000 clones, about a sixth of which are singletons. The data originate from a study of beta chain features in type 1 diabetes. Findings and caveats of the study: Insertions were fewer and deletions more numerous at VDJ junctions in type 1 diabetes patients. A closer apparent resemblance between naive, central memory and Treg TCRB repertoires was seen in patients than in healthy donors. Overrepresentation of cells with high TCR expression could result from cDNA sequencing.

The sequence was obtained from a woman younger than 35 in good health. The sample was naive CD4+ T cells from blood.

The CDR3 region has the DNA TGTGCCAGCAGTAGAGCAAATGAGCAGTTCTTC. The encoded protein is CASSRANEQFF. The chain is built from TRBV6-4 and TRBJ2-1; D unresolved. V lost 5 bases and J 7 bases, leaving 6 bases between the germline ends. CDR3 length: 11 residues. The germline V gene has CDR1 MRHNA and CDR2 SNTAGT.